This T cell receptor (beta chain) was observed in a study of cytomegalovirus exposure and HLA in healthy donors. Per germline, CDR1 GTSNPN and CDR2 SVGIG (reference sequence). With 7 bases clipped from V and 5 bases from J, the junction kept 5 bases outside the gene matches. The CDR3 is 12 residues long. With 60 Vbeta and 13 Jbeta primers, the PCR was carried out. Profiled with immunoSEQ multiplex PCR; TCRdb holds only in-frame clones, not every one. The sample lists roughly 100,000 clones, around 80% occurring once. This TCR was sampled from a female donor in good health and CMV-seropositive. V gene TRBV30 combines with J gene TRBJ2-1; 7 bases line up with TRBD2. Sequenced sample: PBMCs. The CDR3 loop reads CAFLADNNEQFF. Written as DNA, the CDR3 is TGTGCCTTCCTAGCGGACAACAATGAGCAGTTCTTC.